Listed below are T cell receptor beta chains from one sample, sequenced in a study of T-cell reconstitution after alpha-beta-depleted transplantation in children. TCRdb reprocessed the PCR reads via MiXCR and lists one record per CDR3 protein. The table includes a few hundred thousand distinct CDR3 sequences, roughly 27% detected once. Here the sequenced sample was PBMCs, taken before TCRalphabeta/CD19-depleted stem cell transplant. The receptors originated from a boy in the first two years of life with Wiskott-Aldrich syndrome, due to receive a stem cell transplant. Both conserved end residues are part of each CDR3. The D gene is left open where the match is weak. Size tells how often a clone was seen (once, few, many) or the class of an expanded clone, and some rows leave it out.

abundance	v_gene	d_gene	j_gene	CDR3aa	CDR3nt
many	TRBV5-1	TRBD2	TRBJ2-3	CASSFSGGADTQYF	TGCGCCAGCAGCTTTTCGGGAGGGGCAGATACGCAGTATTTT
NA	TRBV12-3/TRBV12-4	TRBD2	TRBJ2-1	CASSFWREGPNEQFF	TGTGCCAGCAGTTTCTGGCGGGAGGGCCCCAATGAGCAGTTCTTC
NA	TRBV18	TRBD2	TRBJ2-1	CASSPLTTPGGSYNEQFF	TGTGCCAGCTCACCACTTACAACCCCGGGGGGCTCCTACAATGAGCAGTTCTTC
NA	TRBV27	NA	TRBJ2-1	CASSFLPKSYNEQFF	TGTGCCAGCAGTTTTCTGCCAAAATCCTACAATGAGCAGTTCTTC
many	TRBV5-6	NA	TRBJ2-7	CASSLSRQTYEQYF	TGTGCCAGCAGCTTGTCGCGACAGACCTACGAGCAGTACTTC
NA	TRBV28	NA	TRBJ2-7	CASSLQGREQYF	TGTGCCAGCAGTTTGCAAGGGCGCGAGCAGTACTTC
NA	TRBV20-1	TRBD1	TRBJ1-4	CSAGQEKKEKLFF	TGCAGTGCTGGACAGGAAAAGAAAGAAAAACTGTTTTTT
NA	TRBV4-1	NA	TRBJ2-1	CASSQDPSGRLDEQFF	TGCGCCAGCAGCCAAGATCCTTCGGGCCGTTTAGATGAGCAGTTCTTC
NA	TRBV11-2	NA	TRBJ2-5	CASSFTIQETQYF	TGTGCCAGCAGCTTTACGATACAAGAGACCCAGTACTTC
few	TRBV7-9	NA	TRBJ2-1	CASSLSRAYNEQFF	TGTGCCAGCAGCTTAAGCCGGGCCTACAATGAGCAGTTCTTC
few	TRBV20-1	NA	TRBJ1-1	CSASWEYKAFF	TGCAGTGCTAGTTGGGAATACAAGGCTTTCTTT
NA	TRBV5-1	TRBD2	TRBJ2-1	CASSSPGLAGTSYNEQFF	TGCGCCAGCAGCTCGCCGGGACTAGCGGGGACCTCCTACAATGAGCAGTTCTTC
NA	TRBV5-1	NA	TRBJ1-1	CASSSLVSSPNTEAFF	TGCGCCAGCAGCTCTTTGGTCAGTTCTCCTAACACTGAAGCTTTCTTT
once	TRBV29-1	NA	TRBJ2-2	CSVEGVEATDGELFF	TGCAGCGTTGAAGGCGTAGAGGCAACTGACGGGGAGCTGTTTTTT
NA	TRBV12-3/TRBV12-4	NA	TRBJ2-1	CASTLGGLQFF	TGTGCCAGCACCCTCGGCGGACTGCAGTTCTTC
few	TRBV5-1	NA	TRBJ2-2	CASSSRPGNTGELFF	TGCGCCAGCAGCTCCCGACCTGGGAACACCGGGGAGCTGTTTTTT
NA	TRBV7-8	NA	TRBJ2-7	CASSLGRQGAYEQYF	TGTGCCAGCAGCTTAGGTCGTCAGGGCGCCTACGAGCAGTACTTC
NA	TRBV5-5	TRBD2	TRBJ2-7	CASSLGLADDYEQYF	TGTGCCAGCAGCTTGGGCCTAGCGGATGACTACGAGCAGTACTTC
few	TRBV7-2	NA	TRBJ2-1	CASSLRDGSYNEQFF	TGTGCCAGCAGCTTACGAGACGGATCCTACAATGAGCAGTTCTTC
few	TRBV5-1	NA	TRBJ2-7	CASSQSATSYEQYF	TGCGCCAGCAGCCAAAGCGCAACCTCCTACGAGCAGTACTTC
NA	TRBV20-1	NA	TRBJ2-3	CSATRRRDTQYF	TGCAGTGCCACCCGGCGGCGAGATACGCAGTATTTT
few	TRBV20-1	NA	TRBJ2-4	CSASQGIAKNIQYF	TGCAGTGCTAGTCAGGGCATAGCCAAAAACATTCAGTACTTC
few	TRBV5-1	NA	TRBJ2-1	CASSLVVAEAPEQFF	TGCGCCAGCAGCTTGGTAGTAGCGGAAGCCCCTGAGCAGTTCTTC
NA	TRBV25-1	NA	TRBJ2-6	CASGQSGANGLTF	TGTGCCAGTGGACAGTCGGGGGCCAACGGCCTGACTTTC
few	TRBV14	TRBD2	TRBJ2-3	CASSQEGQLAGDTDTQYF	TGTGCCAGCAGCCAAGAAGGTCAGTTAGCGGGAGACACAGATACGCAGTATTTT
NA	TRBV6-2/TRBV6-3	NA	TRBJ2-7	CASSRDASSYEQYF	TGTGCCAGCAGTCGGGACGCCAGCTCCTACGAGCAGTACTTC
NA	TRBV5-1	NA	TRBJ2-4	CASSASLAKNIQYF	TGCGCCAGCAGCGCGAGTTTAGCCAAAAACATTCAGTACTTC
few	TRBV5-1	NA	TRBJ2-1	CASSLSLVLQQFF	TGCGCCAGCAGCTTGTCACTGGTGTTACAGCAGTTCTTC